Below are 8 T cell receptor beta chains sequenced from a single sample in a study of CD8 T cells in ankylosing spondylitis. TCRdb processed the 5' RACE reads anew with MiXCR; each CDR3 protein has one entry. This sample has some 250,000 distinct CDR3 sequences, with 24% found just once. The specimen was blood, either unsorted or a sorted T cell fraction (not recorded which). The receptors come from a male donor with ankylosing spondylitis or in good health (not recorded which).

The J gene is TRBJ1-5, the V gene TRBV7-6, with D perhaps matching TRBD1 (5 bases). Trimming shortened V by 6 bases and J by 5 bases, and 11 bases separated the two germline ends. The CDR3 is 13 amino acids. Per germline, CDR1 SGHVS and CDR2 FNYEAQ. The CDR3 here is CASSSIQDQPQHF. CDR3 sequence (DNA): TGTGCCAGCAGTTCAATACAGGATCAGCCCCAGCATTTT.

The table lists this clonotype with many counts. The chain carries TRBV20-1 and TRBJ1-6, with TRBD1 identical over 7 bases. J lost 8 bases, V lost 6 bases, and 7 bases had no gene match. This CDR3 has 13 residues. The germline CDR1 and CDR2 sequences are DFQATT and SNEGSKA (reference sequence). CDR3 in DNA: TGCAGTGCCTCGACAGGGTCGTATTCACCCCTCCACTTT. Translation: CSASTGSYSPLHF.

This chain links TRBV20-1 with TRBJ2-1; D gene uncertain. CDR3 length: 11 amino acids. The V and J ends lost 6 bases and 8 bases respectively, with 11 bases between them. Germline CDR1 DFQATT, CDR2 SNEGSKA (reference sequence). This CDR3 is CSAPLGHEQFF. Here the CDR3 DNA reads TGCAGTGCCCCGTTGGGCCATGAGCAGTTCTTC.

The rearrangement uses TRBV7-2 and TRBJ1-6; tentatively, D is TRBD1 (6 bases). The CDR3 length is 14 residues. V was cut by 5 bases and J by 8 bases, with 13 bases left in between. The germline V gene encodes CDR1 SGHTA and CDR2 FQGNSA. The CDR3 bases are TGTGCCAGCAGCGAGGACAGTTTTGATTCACCCCTCCACTTT. Protein: CASSEDSFDSPLHF.

CDR3 DNA: TGCAGTGCTAGAAAGGTCGGGGGATCGAACACCGGGGAGCTGTTTTTT. Protein product: CSARKVGGSNTGELFF. V usage is TRBV20-1 and J usage is TRBJ2-2; maybe TRBD2 (6 bases). This CDR3 contains 16 residues. V was cut by 2 bases and J by 0 bases, with 13 bases left in between. CDR1 is DFQATT, CDR2 SNEGSKA, per germline (reference sequence).

The chain couples TRBV9 to TRBJ2-3, with 9 bases lining up with TRBD1. The junction had 7 bases not matched to a gene; V was cut back by 4 bases and J by 4 bases. Per the germline V gene, CDR1 is SGDLS and CDR2 is YYNGEE. This CDR3 region has 15 residues. The CDR3 nucleotides are TGTGCCAGCAGCTACGCGGGACAGGGACCAGATACGCAGTATTTT. Translating gives CASSYAGQGPDTQYF.

V and J are TRBV5-1 and TRBJ2-1, with D perhaps TRBD1 or TRBD2 (6 bases each). Germline-derived CDR1 and CDR2 are SGHRS and YFSETQ. V shed 0 bases and J shed 0 bases, with 19 bases lying between them. This CDR3 has 19 amino acids. CDR3 nucleotide sequence: TGCGCCAGCAGCTTGGCTCCAGGCCGGGGGCCTAGCTCCTACAATGAGCAGTTCTTC. This gives the protein CASSLAPGRGPSSYNEQFF.

This clonotype was found many times. The chain is built from TRBV18 and TRBJ2-7; 7 positions match TRBD1. With 3 bases clipped from V and 4 bases from J, the junction kept 6 bases outside the gene matches. This CDR3 comprises 14 residues. CDR1 KGHSH and CDR2 LQKENI come from the germline V gene. CDR3 nucleotide sequence: TGTGCCAGCTCACCCGGGACAGCGAAATACGAGCAGTACTTC. Its translation is CASSPGTAKYEQYF.